The TCR beta chain under discussion was sequenced for a study of graft-versus-host responses after intestinal transplantation. As for the study in general: Each patient got anti-thymocyte globulin induction, then tacrolimus and steroids for around 3 years. Study-level findings and limits: Where graft-donor T cell macrochimerism was present, patients had high graft-versus-host to host-versus-graft clonal ratios in allografts. Peak circulating GvH clone levels tracked with early post-transplant HvG declines.

To note about this clone: Its antigen is undetermined.

Here immunoSEQ multiplex PCR was the method, and the copy in TCRdb shows in-frame clones only, minus some. The sample lists 85,000 to 100,000 clones; 91% were seen once. The V gene's germline CDR1 is MNHEY and CDR2 SVGAGI. The CDR3 consists of 14 residues. V lost 9 bases to trimming and J lost 5 bases; unmatched junction nucleotides: 10. V is TRBV6-5 and J is TRBJ1-1, with 9 positions matching TRBD1. The sequencing used unstimulated CD4+ T cells sorted from spleen or lymph node cells, collected before transplant. The clonotype originates from a human donor who was the organ donor for an intestinal transplant. The CDR3 region is CASSLQGARTEAFF. CDR3 bases: TGTGCCAGTTCCCTACAGGGGGCGCGGACTGAAGCTTTCTTT.